This T cell receptor (beta chain) is from a study of cytomegalovirus exposure and HLA in healthy donors. Researchers ran the PCR with 60 Vbeta and 13 Jbeta primers. Some clones are missing from TCRdb's copy, which holds only in-frame ones; the method was immunoSEQ multiplex PCR. The top ten hold around 7% of the sample, which has some 150,000 clones, 80% seen once. Study-level points and caveats: A later analysis revealed that TCR association rates differed between HLA loci, peaking at DRB1 and bottoming out at HLA-C. Analyses of presence/absence relied on an assumption of roughly uniform sequencing depth across donors.

To note about this clone: Its cognate antigen is unknown.

This CDR3 has 16 amino acids. Germline V gives CDR1 SGHTA, CDR2 FQGNSA. V lost 1 base and J lost 5; bases outside the gene matches: 8. Likely unrecorded immune exposures existed in these nominally healthy donors. The rearrangement joins TRBV7-2 to TRBJ2-3; TRBD2 aligns across 8 bases. The clonotype originates from a man aged 40-49 years in good health and CMV-seropositive. Source material: PBMCs. This CDR3 is CASSLGHSGAGDTQYF. In nucleotides, the CDR3 is TGTGCCAGCAGCTTAGGGCATAGCGGGGCTGGAGATACGCAGTATTTT. The full variable domain, with the rest looked up from reference TRBV7-2 and TRBJ2-3, is GAGVSQSPSNKVTEKGKDVELRCDPISGHTALYWYRQSLGQGLEFLIYFQGNSAPDKSGLPSDRFSAERTGGSVSTLTIQRTQQEDSAVYLCASSLGHSGAGDTQYFGPGTRLTVL.